This TCR beta chain was sequenced during a study of siplizumab effects on memory and regulatory T cells (dated by TCRdb to between 2019 and 2020). For the study in its entirety: The study looked at the effect of siplizumab, an anti-CD2 antibody, on alloreactive T-cell subsets in allogeneic mixed lymphocyte reactions made from human PBMCs.

V lost 6 bases and J lost 8 bases, and the count of bases not matched to a germline gene is 8. The germline V gene yields LGHNT for CDR1 and FRNRAP for CDR2. Spanning cysteine to phenylalanine, the CDR3 consists of 13 amino acids. The CDR3 DNA has 39 bases and is translated from base 1. A note on this clone: The target of this receptor is not known. No much larger clonotype is one base removed from it; base qualities were not supplied.

Sorted unstimulated T cells, along with proliferating T cells recovered from mixed lymphocyte reactions, underwent TCRbeta CDR3 sequencing. Fresh whole blood from 9 to 10 HLA-typed healthy donors served as the source for isolating PBMCs. Paper-wide results and their limitations: Siplizumab significantly lowered the cumulative frequency of alloreactive sequences that could be traced to unstimulated CD4+ memory T cells. Because sequences below about 10^-5 frequency were poorly captured, only a minor fraction of alloreactive clones could be mapped to unstimulated subsets. No functional confirmation was obtained for the suppressive function of proliferating Tregs from siplizumab cultures. Of the alloreactive CD4+ clones that could be mapped, the Treg-derived share averaged about 70% with siplizumab compared with 25% to 30% in control reactions. Compared with memory T cells, unstimulated naive T cells appeared more diverse, and naive cells seemed to make a substantial contribution to the alloresponse. For roughly 75-95% of proliferating CD4+ or CD8+ clones, no naive or memory phenotype could be assigned.

The library relied on the immunoSEQ multiplex PCR assay. Roughly 10^5 TCR templates per sample were assayed on the deep sequencing platform. Genomic DNA extracted from sorted T cells was used for TCRbeta CDR3 sequencing. The published analysis was carried out like this. Clonal analysis of TCRbeta CDR3 data was done in the R programming language. Alloreactive CD4+ and CD8+ clones were identified by comparing unstimulated samples to CFSE-low samples taken after the reaction. Regulatory or non-regulatory origin of alloreactive CD4+ clones was assigned by matching sequences to the sorted unstimulated Treg and non-Treg repertoires. TCRdb re-hosts the immuneACCESS table, in-frame sequences only. Its copies lack some clones; in the studies checked, an unresolved V gene accounts for under half of them, and the cause for the rest is not known. V, J and clone size reflect that table, while D and trimming were determined from the DNA. The sample table holds around 87,000 clones, of which more than 80% were seen once. Approximately 15% of the sample comes from the top ten.

The sample taken for sequencing was CD4+ T cells sorted from blood. Recombination joined TRBV12-5 with TRBJ1-2; TRBD1 aligns with 8 central bases. The sequence was obtained from a human donor in good health. The nucleotide sequence is given as TGTGCTAGTGGAACCGGGACAGGTACCGGCTACACCTTC. This gives the protein CASGTGTGTGYTF.